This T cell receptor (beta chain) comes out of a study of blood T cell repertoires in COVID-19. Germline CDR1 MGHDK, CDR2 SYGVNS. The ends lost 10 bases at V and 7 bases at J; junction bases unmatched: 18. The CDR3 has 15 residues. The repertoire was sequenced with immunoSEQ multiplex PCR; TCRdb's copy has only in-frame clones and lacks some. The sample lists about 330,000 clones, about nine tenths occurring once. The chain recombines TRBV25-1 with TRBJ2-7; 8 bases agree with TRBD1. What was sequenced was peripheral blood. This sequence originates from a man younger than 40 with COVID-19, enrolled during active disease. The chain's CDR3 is CATQLPGQGFGEQYF. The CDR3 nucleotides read TGTGCCACCCAACTCCCAGGACAGGGCTTTGGTGAGCAGTACTTC.